This TCR beta chain derives from a study of blood T cell repertoires in COVID-19. Study-wide context: Samples taken during acute and convalescent COVID-19 were collected in the United States, Italy and Spain. PBMCs, B-cell-depleted T cells, or T cells provided the cDNA or gDNA that made up the material.

Authors' analysis steps: Quantification of nucleated cells was approximated via reference gene primer amplification. The protocol was immunoSEQ multiplex PCR, while the TCRdb copy is restricted to in-frame clones and leaves out a portion. V and J calls and clone size are copied from that table; D and trimming were computed from the DNA. The sample consists of about 90,000 clones, 90% of them appearing once. This CDR3 has 11 residues. Germline V gene data show CDR1 as MGHDK and CDR2 as SYGVNS. With respect to this clone: The germline gene is not matched at one end of the junction; a read error may be the cause.

This receptor was obtained from a middle-aged man with acute or convalescent COVID-19. Sequencing was performed on peripheral blood. This chain joins TRBV25-1 and TRBJ1-1, with unresolved D. CDR3 DNA sequence: TGTGCCAGCATCATGGGCTCAGGCATTTACTTT. Its protein is CASIMGSGIYF.